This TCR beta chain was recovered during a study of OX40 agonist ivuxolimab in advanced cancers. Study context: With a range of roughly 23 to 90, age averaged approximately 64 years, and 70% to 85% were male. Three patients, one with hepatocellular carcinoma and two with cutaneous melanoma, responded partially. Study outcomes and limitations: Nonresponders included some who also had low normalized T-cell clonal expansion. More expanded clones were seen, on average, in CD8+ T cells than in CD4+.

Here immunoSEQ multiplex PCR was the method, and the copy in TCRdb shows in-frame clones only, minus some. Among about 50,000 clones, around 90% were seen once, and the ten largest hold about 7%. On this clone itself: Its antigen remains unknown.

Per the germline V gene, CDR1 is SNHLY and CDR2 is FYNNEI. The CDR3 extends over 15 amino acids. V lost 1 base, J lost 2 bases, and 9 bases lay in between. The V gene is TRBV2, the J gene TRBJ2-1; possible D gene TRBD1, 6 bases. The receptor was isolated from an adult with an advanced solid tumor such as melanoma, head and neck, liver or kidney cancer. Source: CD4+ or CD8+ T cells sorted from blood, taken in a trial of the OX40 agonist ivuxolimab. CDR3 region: CASSEVGAAYNEQFF. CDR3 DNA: TGTGCCAGCAGTGAAGTGGGGGCCGCCTACAATGAGCAGTTCTTC. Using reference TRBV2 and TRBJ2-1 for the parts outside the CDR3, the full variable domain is EPEVTQTPSHQVTQMGQEVILRCVPISNHLYFYWYRQILGQKVEFLVSFYNNEISEKSEIFDDQFSVERPDGSNFTLKIRSTKLEDSAMYFCASSEVGAAYNEQFFGPGTRLTVL.